This TCR beta chain appears in the sequencing data of a study of T cells after yellow fever vaccination (dated by TCRdb to between 2018 and 2021). About the investigation overall: The SMART-Seq v4 Ultra Low Input RNA kit was used to prepare libraries from fractions with low cell numbers. Bulk TCR alpha and beta repertoires were sequenced longitudinally to track T-cell clones before and after primary and booster YFV17D yellow fever vaccination. Two healthy male donors, one aged 18 to 30 and one aged 30 to 40 years, were included in the cohort. Blood was drawn at multiple timepoints before and after primary and secondary immunization, with bulk PBMC replicates and cell subsets isolated. Findings and caveats that apply to the study as a whole: Because the study included only two donors, the extent to which the findings can be generalized is limited. Compared with the primary T-cell response, the secondary T-cell response was faster but weaker, reaching its peak on day 5 rather than on day 15. FACS-sorted repertoires could contain abundant contaminating clonotypes from the bulk population, so computational filtering was required. Most clones expanded after primary vaccination (almost 97% of CD4 and 88% of CD8) were re-detected after the booster, suggesting that broad memory maintenance occurred. A small fraction of clonotypes appeared in both the CD4 and CD8 compartments, likely as a result of convergent recombination.

CDR1 SGHRS and CDR2 YFSETQ are derived from the germline V gene. Trimming takes 4 bases off V and 0 bases off J; junction bases not matched to a gene: 8. Measured from the cysteine to the phenylalanine, the CDR3 is 16 residues long. Only the CDR3 portion is preserved as DNA: 48 bases, with reading frame beginning at the first base. This clonotype was seen ten or more times. The target of this receptor is not known. Nothing much larger sits one base from this clone, and base qualities are not available. The sample's treatment or condition, from its label and the paper: live attenuated yellow fever vaccine strain. A standard Ficoll-Paque protocol was used to isolate PBMCs from peripheral blood. Dynabeads CD4 and CD8 positive selection kits were used to isolate CD4 and CD8 T-cell fractions. TriZol was used to extract RNA from bulk PBMCs, CD4 and CD8 fractions, and dextramer-positive and dextramer-negative fractions.

Synthesis of TCR cDNA relied on 5'RACE template switching, a step that introduced a universal primer site along with unique molecular identifiers. cDNA synthesis was primed from both the TCR alpha and TCR beta constant segments. Two PCR steps were used to amplify libraries, with sample barcodes and sequencing adapters being added in the second step. Sequencing of the libraries was done on either Illumina HiSeq 2500 (2x100 bp) or NovaSeq (2x150 bp). As for the authors' bioinformatics: Reads were demultiplexed and collapsed into UMI consensus sequences with MIGEC, and V(D)J alignment was performed with MiXCR. Vaccine-responding clonotypes were defined with edgeR using replicate PBMC samples, requiring FDR below 0.01 and a log2 fold change above 5 up to day 15. Each bulk clonotype was labeled CD4 or CD8 based on which sequenced repertoire, CD4 or CD8, contained the clonotype at higher abundance. TCRdb's own reprocessing of the public reads used fastp at Q25 and MiXCR and kept productive beta chains. CDR3 protein sequences are deduplicated, and each keeps its most common genes and DNA. Clone size and V and J calls follow TCRdb, not the original study. Here the sample has roughly 150,000 distinct CDR3 sequences; about 7% occur a single time. In total, the top ten clones hold about 0.6% of the sample.

This specimen was CD4+ T cells sorted from PBMCs, taken 10 days after the yellow fever booster vaccination. The sequence links TRBV5-1 to TRBJ2-3; 7 central nucleotides agree with TRBD2. The sequence was obtained from a man aged 25 to 40 who received the YFV17D yellow fever vaccine. The DNA sequence is as follows: TGCGCCAGCAGCCCCGGGGGTAGCGGGAGCACAGATACGCAGTATTTT. Its amino acids are CASSPGGSGSTDTQYF.